One and the same sample provided the 32 T cell receptor beta chains below, sequenced in a study of cytomegalovirus exposure and HLA in healthy donors. The study ran its PCR with 60 Vbeta and 13 Jbeta primers. Repertoires were generated with immunoSEQ multiplex PCR, while TCRdb's copy carries only in-frame clones and drops some. The sample has roughly 100,000 clones; approximately 80% are singletons. Sequencing was carried out using PBMCs. The receptors come from a young woman in good health and CMV-seropositive.

The J gene is TRBJ2-3, the V gene TRBV6-5, with D uncertain. Germline CDR1 MNHEY, CDR2 SVGAGI. This CDR3 is 15 amino acids long. Trimming removed 5 bases at V and 6 bases at J, with 18 bases between. The CDR3 coding sequence is TGTGCCAGCAGTCGCTCGCGAGGCGCGCTGGATACGCAGTATTTT. As protein: CASSRSRGALDTQYF.

The V and J genes are TRBV30 and TRBJ2-1; D call uncertain. V lost 0 bases to trimming and J lost 8 bases, with 8 bases between them. The CDR3 is 12 amino acids. CDR1 is GTSNPN, CDR2 SVGIG, per germline (reference sequence). The CDR3: CAWSVHQDEQFF. For the CDR3, the DNA is TGTGCCTGGAGTGTACATCAGGATGAGCAGTTCTTC.

The genes are TRBV29-1 and TRBJ2-7; D is uncertain. The CDR3 has 13 residues. Germline CDR1 SQVTM, CDR2 ANQGSEA. Trimming left V 4 bases short and J 6 bases short, with 16 bases between. DNA for the CDR3: TGCAGCGTTGTTATAGGAAATCTAGGCGAGCAGTACTTC. It is translated as CSVVIGNLGEQYF.

V and J are TRBV2 and TRBJ2-5; D is ambiguous. There are 12 residues in the CDR3. Trimming took off 4 bases at V and 4 bases at J, with 7 bases between the two ends. Germline V gene data show CDR1 as SNHLY and CDR2 as FYNNEI. The CDR3 DNA sequence: TGTGCCAGCAGTGTATCGGGAGAGACCCAGTACTTC. As protein: CASSVSGETQYF.

This chain uses TRBV29-1 with TRBJ2-1; D is perhaps TRBD2 (5 bases). The ends were cut back, 6 bases at V and 5 bases at J, with 14 bases in the middle. Germline CDR1 SQVTM, CDR2 ANQGSEA. The CDR3 length is 13 residues. The CDR3 loop is CSVPGTRHNEQFF. CDR3 bases: TGCAGCGTCCCGGGAACACGTCACAATGAGCAGTTCTTC.

The CDR3 DNA sequence: TGCGCCAGCAGCCAGAGGACAGGGCCCCTTTCCTCCTACGAGCAGTACTTC. It encodes CASSQRTGPLSSYEQYF. This chain links TRBV4-1 with TRBJ2-7; TRBD1 aligns across 8 bases. The CDR3 covers 17 residues. Germline V gene sequence: CDR1 MGHRA, CDR2 YSYEKL. J lost 0 bases, V lost 3 bases, and 10 bases had no gene match.

The CDR3 DNA follows: TGTGCCAGCAGCCACAGGGTTGATCAGCCCCAGCATTTT. Amino acid sequence: CASSHRVDQPQHF. The chain combines TRBV6-1 with TRBJ1-5; tentative D call: TRBD1 (6 bases). This CDR3 contains 13 residues. Trimming removed 6 bases from V and 5 bases from J, with 11 bases in between. Germline V lookup: CDR1 MNHNS, CDR2 SASEGT.

This clone has more than one count but fewer than ten. One end of the junction is discordant with germline, which a read error may explain. CDR3 sequence reads: CAISLLLTSGQGVHEQYF. CDR3 bases: TGTGCCATCAGCTTGCTCCTCACCTCGGGACAGGGTGTCCACGAGCAGTACTTC. The genes are TRBV5-6 and TRBJ2-7, with 9 bases aligning to TRBD1. CDR1 is SGHDT and CDR2 is YYEEEE in the germline V gene. The CDR3 length is 18 residues.

This clone was seen more than once but under ten times. The chain couples TRBV29-1 to TRBJ2-2; 7 bases match TRBD1. CDR3 size: 14 residues. With V trimmed by 6 bases and J by 1 base, 5 bases remained unmatched. Germline V gives CDR1 SQVTM, CDR2 ANQGSEA. The CDR3 sequence is CSVGQTGNTGELFF. The CDR3 coding sequence is TGCAGCGTGGGACAGACAGGGAACACCGGGGAGCTGTTTTTT.

About this clone itself: The sample carries other DNA sequences with the same CDR3. J is TRBJ2-1 and V is TRBV28, with a possible D match to TRBD1 (5 bases). Germline CDR1 reads MDHEN; CDR2 reads SYDVKM. V was trimmed by 2 bases and J by 6 bases, leaving 5 bases between them. This CDR3 has 12 residues. The CDR3 region is CASSLRGNEQFF. Written as DNA, the CDR3 is TGTGCCAGCAGTTTAAGGGGCAATGAGCAGTTCTTC.

In this sample, this clone turned up a few times. The chain uses TRBV6-5 and TRBJ1-1, with 7 bases fitting TRBD1. Unmatched junction bases numbered 8, after V lost 6 bases and J lost 7 bases. CDR1 MNHEY and CDR2 SVGAGI come from the germline V gene. This CDR3 has 13 residues. The CDR3 DNA sequence: TGTGCCAGCAGGTCCACAGGGGTCAGTGAAGCTTTCTTT. It codes for CASRSTGVSEAFF.

V is TRBV4-1 and J is TRBJ2-3; 11 positions match TRBD2. Trimming took 4 bases from V and 4 from J; bases not matched to a gene: 13. Per germline, CDR1 MGHRA and CDR2 YSYEKL. The CDR3 covers 18 residues. The CDR3 sequence is CASSRLAGLTDRADTQYF. In DNA form, the CDR3 reads TGCGCCAGCAGCCGACTAGCGGGGCTAACAGATCGCGCAGATACGCAGTATTTT.

This sequence joins TRBV6-5 and TRBJ1-1; 7 bases map to TRBD1. Looked up from germline, CDR1 is MNHEY and CDR2 is SVGAGI. V lost 2 bases and J lost 3; bases outside the gene matches: 3. This CDR3 spans 14 amino acids. In nucleotides, the CDR3 is TGTGCCAGCAGTTACCTCGGGACAGACACTGAAGCTTTCTTT. Amino acid sequence: CASSYLGTDTEAFF.

The chain recombines TRBV5-1 with TRBJ1-1; D may be TRBD1 (6 bases). Per germline, CDR1 SGHRS and CDR2 YFSETQ. Trimming took 0 bases from V and 8 from J, leaving 23 bases between them. The CDR3 totals 17 residues. The chain's CDR3 is CASSLAPGARIGSEAFF. The CDR3 nucleotides read TGCGCCAGCAGCTTGGCCCCAGGGGCGCGAATCGGGTCGGAAGCTTTCTTT.

This clone was picked up a small number of times. The DNA of the CDR3 is TGTGCCACCAGCTTTAACAGGGGAGGAGAGACCCAGTACTTC. Residues: CATSFNRGGETQYF. V usage is TRBV15 and J usage is TRBJ2-5, with D perhaps matching TRBD1 (7 bases). With 5 bases removed from V and 4 bases from J, the gap between germline ends came to 14 bases. The germline gives CDR1 LNHNV, CDR2 YYDKDF (reference sequence). This CDR3 has 14 residues. The entire variable domain, with the rest obtained from reference TRBV15 and TRBJ2-5, is as follows: DAMVIQNPRYQVTQFGKPVTLSCSQTLNHNVMYWYQQKSSQAPKLLFHYYDKDFNNEADTPDNFQSRRPNTSFCFLDIRSPGLGDTAMYLCATSFNRGGETQYFGPGTRLLVL.

The gene calls are TRBV5-1 and TRBJ1-2; D perhaps matches TRBD1 (5 bases). CDR3 size: 15 residues. The V end was cut by 0 bases, the J end by 5 bases, with 14 bases between. CDR1 and CDR2 from the germline V gene are SGHRS and YFSETQ. CDR3 DNA: TGCGCCAGCAGCTTGGGGGGTGACAGCAAGTATGGCTACACCTTC. Translating gives CASSLGGDSKYGYTF.

The chain carries TRBV7-9 and TRBJ1-6; D not resolved. This CDR3 is built from 14 residues. Deletions cut 10 bases from V and 10 bases from J, with 20 bases between. Germline CDR1 is SEHNR and CDR2 is FQNEAQ (reference sequence). Here the CDR3 DNA reads TGTGCCACAACTAGTCGGGAAATCCCATCACCCCTCCACTTT. Residues: CATTSREIPSPLHF.

The chain recombines TRBV5-4 with TRBJ2-6; D is unresolved. The CDR3 length is 16 residues. The germline V gene encodes CDR1 SGHNT and CDR2 YYREEE (reference sequence). V lost 1 base, J lost 0 bases, and 8 bases lay in between. The DNA of the CDR3 is TGTGCCAGCAGCTTGTACGCTATCTCTGGGGCCAACGTCCTGACTTTC. Translating it yields CASSLYAISGANVLTF.

This clone was recorded a few times. A read error is likely here: a far larger clone is one base away. Other DNA sequences within the sample encode an identical CDR3. V usage is TRBV6-6 and J usage is TRBJ1-4; 8 nucleotides agree with TRBD1. The CDR3 loop spans 14 amino acids. Germline CDR1 MNHNY, CDR2 SVGAGI (reference sequence). The V gene end was trimmed by 2 bases and the J gene end by 7 bases; junction bases not matched to a gene: 3. The CDR3 DNA is TGTGCCAGCAGTTACGGACAGGGTGGTGAAAAACTGTTTTTT. It translates to CASSYGQGGEKLFF.

This chain connects TRBV14 to TRBJ2-7; possible D gene TRBD1, 6 bases. The CDR3 consists of 14 residues. Germline V CDR1 and CDR2: SGHDN, FVKESK. The V gene lost 1 base and the J gene lost 3 bases, with 10 bases spanning the gap. This CDR3 is CASSQVRGFYEQYF. The CDR3 DNA reads TGTGCCAGCAGCCAAGTCAGGGGATTCTACGAGCAGTACTTC. Variable domain in full (rest from reference TRBV14 and TRBJ2-7): EAGVTQFPSHSVIEKGQTVTLRCDPISGHDNLYWYRRVMGKEIKFLLHFVKESKQDESGMPNNRFLAERTGGTYSTLKVQPAELEDSGVYFCASSQVRGFYEQYFGPGTRLTVT.

The chain joins TRBV28 to TRBJ2-7, with TRBD1 matching 11 bases. The CDR3 extends over 14 amino acids. CDR1 MDHEN and CDR2 SYDVKM come from the germline V gene. J was trimmed by 7 bases and V by 5 bases; bases with no gene match: 7. Written as DNA, the CDR3 is TGTGCCAGCAGTGGCCGGGACAGGGGGAGAGAGCAGTACTTC. Its protein product is CASSGRDRGREQYF. The variable domain in full, completed from reference TRBV28 and TRBJ2-7, reads DVKVTQSSRYLVKRTGEKVFLECVQDMDHENMFWYRQDPGLGLRLIYFSYDVKMKEKGDIPEGYSVSREKKERFSLILESASTNQTSMYLCASSGRDRGREQYFGPGTRLTVT.

The chain couples TRBV6-6 to TRBJ2-3; 7 nucleotides align to TRBD1. Trimming took 0 bases from V and 11 from J; bases not matched to a gene: 2. The length of the CDR3 is 12 residues. The germline CDR1 and CDR2 sequences are MNHNY and SVGAGI (reference sequence). The CDR3 nucleotides read TGTGCCAGCAGTTACTCCCGGGACAGGCAGTATTTT. Its protein product is CASSYSRDRQYF.

This clone was seen a handful of times. The chain employs TRBV19 and TRBJ1-1; 10 nucleotides agree with TRBD1. The CDR3 consists of 14 residues. CDR1 is LNHDA and CDR2 is SQIVND in the germline V gene (reference sequence). V shed 4 bases and J 5 bases; nucleotides not matched to a gene: 4. The CDR3 DNA is TGTGCCAGTAGTACCAGGACAGGGGGTACTGAAGCTTTCTTT. This sequence encodes CASSTRTGGTEAFF.

V usage is TRBV11-2 and J usage is TRBJ2-2; D is unclear. CDR3 length: 11 amino acids. The germline gives CDR1 SGHAT, CDR2 FQNNGV. Trimming stripped 4 bases from V and 6 bases from J, with 3 bases between. CDR3 sequence reads: CASSSAGELFF. In DNA, the CDR3 is TGTGCCAGCAGCTCCGCCGGGGAGCTGTTTTTT.

The genes are TRBV28 and TRBJ1-6; 8 bases fit TRBD1. The CDR3 is made up of 14 amino acids. CDR1 and CDR2 (germline): MDHEN, SYDVKM. The J segment lost 10 bases and the V segment lost 3 bases, leaving 5 bases of the junction unmatched. The DNA of the CDR3 is TGTGCCAGCAGTTTGCAGGGGGCAGGGTCACCCCTCCACTTT. This codes for CASSLQGAGSPLHF.

J is TRBJ2-5 and V is TRBV7-2; the D gene is possibly TRBD2 (6 bases). The V end lost 4 bases, the J end lost 4 bases, and 16 bases lay between the germline ends. The CDR3 has 15 amino acids. In germline, CDR1 is SGHTA, CDR2 FQGNSA. This CDR3 reads CASSYDMTRVETQYF. As DNA, the CDR3 is TGTGCCAGCAGCTACGATATGACTAGGGTAGAGACCCAGTACTTC.

The CDR3 sequence is CASSSTTGNQYF. CDR3 bases: TGTGCCAGCAGCTCTACGACAGGGAACCAGTACTTC. J is TRBJ2-7 and V is TRBV11-2; 7 bases fit TRBD1. With V trimmed by 4 bases and J by 10 bases, 7 bases remained unmatched. Germline lookup yields CDR1 SGHAT and CDR2 FQNNGV. The CDR3 totals 12 residues.

V and J are TRBV28 and TRBJ2-2; 9 positions agree with TRBD1. The trim removed 10 bases at V and 5 bases at J, leaving 14 bases unmatched. Germline values: CDR1 MDHEN, CDR2 SYDVKM. The CDR3 consists of 16 residues. The CDR3 nucleotides are TGTGCCACCCTAGAACCGGGACAGGGAGTAACCGGGGAGCTGTTTTTT. Its protein product is CATLEPGQGVTGELFF. Using reference TRBV28 and TRBJ2-2 for the parts outside the CDR3, the full variable domain is DVKVTQSSRYLVKRTGEKVFLECVQDMDHENMFWYRQDPGLGLRLIYFSYDVKMKEKGDIPEGYSVSREKKERFSLILESASTNQTSMYLCATLEPGQGVTGELFFGEGSRLTVL.

This chain links TRBV29-1 with TRBJ1-4, with D uncertain. Germline loops: CDR1 SQVTM, CDR2 ANQGSEA. The V and J ends lost 4 bases and 0 bases respectively, with 6 bases between them. The CDR3 is 13 residues long. The CDR3 sequence is CSVGAATNEKLFF. The CDR3 coding sequence is TGCAGCGTTGGGGCCGCAACTAATGAAAAACTGTTTTTT.

The chain employs TRBV18 and TRBJ2-5; D unresolved. Germline CDR1 KGHSH, CDR2 LQKENI. This CDR3 is 13 amino acids long. Trimming cost V 0 bases and J 5 bases, with 7 bases left between them. The CDR3 spells CASSPPSVETQYF. CDR3 nucleotide sequence: TGTGCCAGCTCACCACCTTCGGTTGAGACCCAGTACTTC. Full variable domain (outside the CDR3, taken from reference TRBV18 and TRBJ2-5): NAGVMQNPRHLVRRRGQEARLRCSPMKGHSHVYWYRQLPEEGLKFMVYLQKENIIDESGMPKERFSAEFPKEGPSILRIQQVVRGDSAAYFCASSPPSVETQYFGPGTRLLVL.

V usage is TRBV30 and J usage is TRBJ2-7, with 9 bases identical to TRBD1. CDR1 and CDR2 (germline): GTSNPN, SVGIG (reference sequence). The CDR3 has 14 amino acids. The V segment lost 2 bases and the J segment 5 bases; nucleotides outside the gene matches: 7. As DNA, the CDR3 is TGTGCCTGGAGTCCCCTTGGACAGGGGAACGAGCAGTACTTC. Protein product: CAWSPLGQGNEQYF. Based on the CDR3 plus reference TRBV30 and TRBJ2-7, the full variable domain is SQTIHQWPATLVQPVGSPLSLECTVEGTSNPNLYWYRQAAGRGLQLLFYSVGIGQISSEVPQNLSASRPQDRQFILSSKKLLLSDSGFYLCAWSPLGQGNEQYFGPGTRLTVT.

The chain employs TRBV7-9 and TRBJ2-4; TRBD1 is a possible D gene (6 bases). CDR3 length: 14 residues. Between the trimmed V and J ends, which lost 6 bases and 5 bases, there was a span of 14 bases. The germline V gene has CDR1 SEHNR and CDR2 FQNEAQ (reference sequence). The DNA for the CDR3 is TGTGCCAGCAGTAAAACAGGGATGGAAAACATTCAGTACTTC. It is translated as CASSKTGMENIQYF.